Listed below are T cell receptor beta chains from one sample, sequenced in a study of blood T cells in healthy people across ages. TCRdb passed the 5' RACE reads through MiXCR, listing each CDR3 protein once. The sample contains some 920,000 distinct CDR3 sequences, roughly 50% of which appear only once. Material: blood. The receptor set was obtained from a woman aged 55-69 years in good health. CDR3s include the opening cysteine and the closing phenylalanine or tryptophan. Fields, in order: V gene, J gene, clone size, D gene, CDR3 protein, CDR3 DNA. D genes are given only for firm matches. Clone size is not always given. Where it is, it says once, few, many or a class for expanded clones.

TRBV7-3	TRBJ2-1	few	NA	CASSLAPQGVANEQFF	TGTGCCAGCAGCTTAGCCCCCCAAGGGGTGGCCAATGAGCAGTTCTTC
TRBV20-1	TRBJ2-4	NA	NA	CSATSIARLAKNIQYF	TGCAGTGCTACATCCATAGCGAGGCTAGCCAAAAACATTCAGTACTTC
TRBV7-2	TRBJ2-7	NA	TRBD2	CASTLAGTYEQYF	TGTGCCAGCACCCTAGCGGGTACCTACGAGCAGTACTTC
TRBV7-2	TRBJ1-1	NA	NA	CASSLPTNRAFTEAFF	TGTGCCAGCAGCCTACCGACTAATCGGGCGTTCACTGAAGCTTTCTTT
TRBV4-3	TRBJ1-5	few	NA	CASSQEGGYQPQHF	TGCGCCAGCAGCCAAGAGGGGGGTTATCAGCCCCAGCATTTT
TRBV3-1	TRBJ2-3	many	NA	CASRGGRSDTQYF	TGTGCCAGCAGAGGGGGACGATCAGATACGCAGTATTTT
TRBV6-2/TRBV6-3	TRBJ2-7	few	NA	CASSYLATGYEQYF	TGTGCCAGCAGTTACTTGGCGACTGGCTACGAGCAGTACTTC
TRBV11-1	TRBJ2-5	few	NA	CASSPVGAEETQYF	TGTGCCAGCAGTCCCGTTGGGGCCGAAGAGACCCAGTACTTC
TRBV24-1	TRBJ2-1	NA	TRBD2	CATSAGTSVFVEQFF	TGTGCCACCAGTGCCGGGACTAGCGTTTTTGTTGAGCAGTTCTTC
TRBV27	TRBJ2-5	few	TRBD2	CASTELAGSNEQYF	TGTGCCAGCACCGAATTAGCGGGTTCCAATGAGCAGTACTTC
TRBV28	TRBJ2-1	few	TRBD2	CASSRTSVREQFF	TGTGCCAGCAGCCGAACTAGCGTCCGGGAGCAGTTCTTC
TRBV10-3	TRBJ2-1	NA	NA	CAINSELPYNEQFF	TGTGCCATCAATAGCGAGCTTCCCTACAATGAGCAGTTCTTC
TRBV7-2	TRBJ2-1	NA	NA	CASSLAQRLSSYNEQFF	TGTGCCAGCAGCTTAGCGCAGCGTCTGAGCTCCTACAATGAGCAGTTCTTC
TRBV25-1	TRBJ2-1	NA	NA	CASSEYPTTGTHNEQFF	TGTGCCAGCAGTGAATACCCGACAACAGGGACCCACAATGAGCAGTTCTTC
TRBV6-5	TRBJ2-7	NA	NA	CASSWAAEQYF	TGTGCCAGCAGTTGGGCCGCCGAGCAGTACTTC
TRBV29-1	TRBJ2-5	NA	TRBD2	CSVEDDKGGRSDKPRETQYF	TGCAGCGTTGAAGACGACAAAGGCGGGAGAAGCGACAAGCCAAGAGAGACCCAGTACTTC
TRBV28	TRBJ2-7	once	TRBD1	CASRDRGRSYEQYF	TGTGCCAGCAGAGACAGGGGGAGATCCTACGAGCAGTACTTC
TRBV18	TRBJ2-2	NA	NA	CASSPPTTNTGELFF	TGTGCCAGCTCACCTCCAACTACGAACACCGGGGAGCTGTTTTTT
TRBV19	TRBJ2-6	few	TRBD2	CATHWGGAGANVLTF	TGTGCCACCCACTGGGGGGGAGCTGGGGCCAACGTCCTGACTTTC
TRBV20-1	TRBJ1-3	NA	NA	CSASWELARPGNTIYF	TGCAGTGCTAGTTGGGAGTTGGCCCGGCCTGGAAACACCATATATTTT
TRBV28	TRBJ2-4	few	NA	CASSSLDTAKNIQYF	TGTGCCAGCAGTTCCTTGGACACTGCCAAAAACATTCAGTACTTC
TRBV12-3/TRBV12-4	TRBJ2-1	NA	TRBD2	CASSFTSGRDEQFF	TGTGCCAGCAGTTTCACTAGCGGGAGGGATGAGCAGTTCTTC
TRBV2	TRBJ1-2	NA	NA	CASSDNRGSGGYTF	TGTGCCAGCAGTGATAATAGGGGGAGTGGAGGCTACACCTTC
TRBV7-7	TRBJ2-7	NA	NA	CASSLRPNYEQYF	TGTGCCAGCAGCTTACGACCCAACTACGAGCAGTACTTC